Shown below are 22 T cell receptor beta chains from a single sample sequenced in a study of blood T cell repertoires in COVID-19. Data came from immunoSEQ multiplex PCR; TCRdb stores just in-frame clones and leaves some out. The data show approximately 200,000 clones, roughly four fifths seen once. Sequences were obtained from PBMCs or T cells enriched from blood (not recorded which). The receptors were gathered from a man in his forties who had recovered from COVID-19.

In DNA form, the CDR3 reads TGTGCCAGCAGTACCCTCGGCGTCGGGGGCTACACCTTC. It codes for CASSTLGVGGYTF. This sequence joins TRBV28 and TRBJ1-2; D unresolved. The CDR3 extends over 13 amino acids. Trimming took 5 bases from V and 8 from J, leaving 15 bases between them. CDR1 MDHEN and CDR2 SYDVKM come from the germline V gene.

The chain joins TRBV5-6 to TRBJ2-5; TRBD2 is a possible D gene (6 bases). Looked up from germline, CDR1 is SGHDT and CDR2 is YYEEEE. With 10 bases removed from V and 5 bases from J, the gap between germline ends came to 15 bases. The CDR3 is 12 amino acids. The CDR3 region is CAGTGVWETQYF. In DNA, the CDR3 is TGTGCCGGGACGGGGGTTTGGGAGACCCAGTACTTC.

V and J are TRBV27 and TRBJ2-7; 9 bases align to TRBD2. The CDR3 is 17 residues long. CDR1 MNHEY and CDR2 SMNVEV come from the germline V gene (reference sequence). With 3 bases clipped from V and 2 bases from J, the junction kept 11 bases outside the gene matches. CDR3 in DNA: TGTGCCAGCAGTTTCAGTCAGCGGGGGGCCCTGACCTACGAGCAGTACTTC. It translates to CASSFSQRGALTYEQYF.

This chain connects TRBV18 to TRBJ2-7, with D tentatively TRBD1 (6 bases). V lost 6 bases and J 4 bases, leaving 10 bases between the germline ends. Looked up from germline, CDR1 is KGHSH and CDR2 is LQKENI. This CDR3 has 12 amino acids. The CDR3 bases are TGTGCCAGCTCCCAACAGGGTTACGAGCAGTACTTC. Protein sequence: CASSQQGYEQYF. The complete variable domain, with remaining parts taken from reference TRBV18 and TRBJ2-7, reads NAGVMQNPRHLVRRRGQEARLRCSPMKGHSHVYWYRQLPEEGLKFMVYLQKENIIDESGMPKERFSAEFPKEGPSILRIQQVVRGDSAAYFCASSQQGYEQYFGPGTRLTVT.

CDR3: CASSSWTGYFSGANVLTF. The CDR3 bases are TGTGCCAGCAGCTCGTGGACAGGGTATTTTTCCGGGGCCAACGTCCTGACTTTC. This chain joins TRBV5-4 and TRBJ2-6; the match to TRBD1 covers 8 bases. The CDR3 sequence is 18 residues long. Germline values: CDR1 SGHNT, CDR2 YYREEE (reference sequence). V lost 3 bases and J lost 4; bases outside the gene matches: 12.

The rearrangement links TRBV4-1 to TRBJ1-2; a possible D gene is TRBD1 (6 bases). Trimming removed 1 base from V and 1 base from J, with 7 bases in between. From germline, CDR1 is MGHRA and CDR2 YSYEKL. This CDR3 is built from 14 residues. CDR3 DNA sequence: TGCGCCAGCAGCCAAGGACAGGATAACTATGGCTACACCTTC. Protein: CASSQGQDNYGYTF.

The chain recombines TRBV5-1 with TRBJ1-2, with TRBD1 identical over 10 bases. The V gene end was trimmed by 4 bases and the J gene end by 8 bases; junction bases not matched to a gene: 17. This CDR3 region has 17 residues. Germline V gene sequence: CDR1 SGHRS, CDR2 YFSETQ. The CDR3 here is CASSPQGQGMIIGGYTF. The DNA of the CDR3 is TGCGCCAGCAGCCCCCAGGGACAGGGGATGATTATAGGAGGCTACACCTTC.

This clone has at least ten counts. Here the CDR3 DNA reads TGTGCCAGCAGCTTTCAAACAGGGAATACTAATGAAAAACTGTTTTTT. This translates into CASSFQTGNTNEKLFF. The V call is TRBV7-6, the J call TRBJ1-4; D is perhaps TRBD1 (6 bases). V lost 3 bases, J lost 2 bases, and 13 bases lay in between. The CDR3 is made up of 16 amino acids. Per germline, CDR1 SGHVS and CDR2 FNYEAQ.

This clone was observed a single time. V gene TRBV10-3 combines with J gene TRBJ2-1; 9 bases match TRBD2. The V gene's germline CDR1 is ENHRY and CDR2 SYGVKD. V lost 6 bases, J lost 7 bases, and 10 bases stayed unmatched. The CDR3 sequence is 15 residues long. As DNA, the CDR3 is TGTGCCATCAGCGAACCGGGACTAGCTGAGAATGAGCAGTTCTTC. Its protein is CAISEPGLAENEQFF.

This chain uses TRBV10-2 with TRBJ1-3, with TRBD1 identical over 9 bases. CDR3 length: 17 residues. Per the germline V gene, CDR1 is WSHSY and CDR2 is SAAADI. The J segment lost 3 bases and the V segment lost 7 bases, leaving 13 bases of the junction unmatched. The CDR3 nucleotides are TGCGCCAGCAATCCGGGACAGGGTTTAAACTTTGGAAACACCATATATTTT. Protein: CASNPGQGLNFGNTIYF.

V usage is TRBV19 and J usage is TRBJ1-1; D possibly corresponds to TRBD1 (5 bases). The CDR3 spans 14 residues. Germline V gene data show CDR1 as LNHDA and CDR2 as SQIVND (reference sequence). V gave up 9 bases and J gave up 2 bases, with 16 bases separating them. The CDR3 DNA sequence: TGTGCCAGCCGAGCGGGGGAAGGAAACACTGAAGCTTTCTTT. Its translation is CASRAGEGNTEAFF.

This clone was detected ten times or more. The gene calls are TRBV4-2 and TRBJ2-3; D possibly corresponds to TRBD2 (5 bases). Deletions cut 0 bases from V and 2 bases from J, with 15 bases between. The CDR3 runs to 17 residues. CDR1 is LGHNA, CDR2 YNFKEQ, per germline. For the CDR3, the DNA is TGTGCCAGCAGCCAAGAAAGGCTGGCGGGCTTCACAGATACGCAGTATTTT. Translating gives CASSQERLAGFTDTQYF.

A few counts support this clone. This sequence joins TRBV6-6 and TRBJ2-5, with 7 bases identical to TRBD1. Germline loops: CDR1 MNHNY, CDR2 SVGAGI (reference sequence). There are 16 residues in the CDR3. With V trimmed by 5 bases and J by 5 bases, 14 bases remained unmatched. In DNA form, the CDR3 reads TGTGCCAGCAGTCCCCTCGCGCGACAGGGCGGGGAGACCCAGTACTTC. It translates to CASSPLARQGGETQYF.

The rearrangement links TRBV4-2 to TRBJ1-5; D remains ambiguous. CDR3 length: 14 amino acids. CDR1 is LGHNA, CDR2 YNFKEQ, per germline. V gave up 1 base and J gave up 1 base, with 5 bases separating them. The CDR3 DNA reads as TGTGCCAGCAGCCAAGGAGGAAGCAATCAGCCCCAGCATTTT. This codes for CASSQGGSNQPQHF.

The chain is built from TRBV30 and TRBJ2-7; D perhaps matches TRBD1 (5 bases). This CDR3 contains 14 residues. Germline lookup yields CDR1 GTSNPN and CDR2 SVGIG (reference sequence). V was pared by 0 bases and J by 1 base, with 10 bases between. In DNA form, the CDR3 reads TGTGCCTGGAGTGTAAAGGGGTATTCCTACGAGCAGTACTTC. It is translated as CAWSVKGYSYEQYF.

The chain couples TRBV5-4 to TRBJ1-3; D ambiguous. Trimming shortened V by 0 bases and J by 5 bases, and 6 bases separated the two germline ends. The germline gives CDR1 SGHNT, CDR2 YYREEE (reference sequence). CDR3 size: 13 residues. The CDR3 bases are TGTGCCAGCAGCTTGGCGGGTCGAAACACCATATATTTT. Translating it yields CASSLAGRNTIYF.

V gene TRBV2 combines with J gene TRBJ1-5; TRBD1 matches 9 bases. CDR1 is SNHLY and CDR2 is FYNNEI in the germline V gene. V shed 5 bases and J 3 bases; nucleotides not matched to a gene: 14. The CDR3 loop spans 18 amino acids. The CDR3 protein is CASSQSSGTGLLNQPQHF. The CDR3, as DNA: TGTGCCAGCAGTCAAAGCAGTGGGACAGGGCTACTCAATCAGCCCCAGCATTTT.

This chain uses TRBV6-1 with TRBJ1-1; TRBD1 aligns across 7 bases. Germline CDR1 is MNHNS and CDR2 is SASEGT. The CDR3 extends over 16 amino acids. The ends lost 4 bases at V and 1 base at J; junction bases unmatched: 9. The CDR3 reads CASSATGKIRNTEAFF. The DNA for the CDR3 is TGTGCCAGCAGTGCGACAGGGAAAATTCGGAACACTGAAGCTTTCTTT.

The chain combines TRBV2 with TRBJ1-6, with D unclear. V was pared by 10 bases and J by 7 bases, with 20 bases between. The CDR3 length is 15 residues. Per germline, CDR1 SNHLY and CDR2 FYNNEI. The CDR3 loop is CATKLLQLVNSPLHF. Written as DNA, the CDR3 is TGTGCCACTAAGCTTCTACAGCTTGTGAATTCACCCCTCCACTTT.

The chain carries TRBV4-3 and TRBJ2-3, with D possibly being TRBD2 (6 bases). The CDR3 runs 15 residues. CDR1 and CDR2 from the germline V gene are LGHNA and YSLEER. Trimming left V 3 bases short and J 2 bases short, with 12 bases between. The CDR3 here is CASSHPGVNTDTQYF. CDR3 sequence (DNA): TGCGCCAGCAGCCATCCGGGGGTTAACACAGATACGCAGTATTTT.

This clone was found once. The gene calls are TRBV5-1 and TRBJ2-2; TRBD2 matches 10 bases. This CDR3 contains 15 residues. J lost 0 bases, V lost 7 bases, and 3 bases had no gene match. Germline V gene lookup returns CDR1 SGHRS and CDR2 YFSETQ. CDR3 DNA sequence: TGCGCCAGCCATAGCGGGGGGACGAACACCGGGGAGCTGTTTTTT. This sequence encodes CASHSGGTNTGELFF.

This clone was recorded once. V usage is TRBV6-1 and J usage is TRBJ1-2; perhaps TRBD1 as D (5 bases). The CDR3 runs to 15 residues. Trimming took 1 base from V and 4 from J, leaving 13 bases between them. Per the germline V gene, CDR1 is MNHNS and CDR2 is SASEGT. This CDR3 is CASSEDPTGGYGYTF. The CDR3 DNA reads as TGTGCCAGCAGTGAAGATCCTACGGGGGGCTATGGCTACACCTTC.